This record covers a single TCR beta chain. This entry is derived from a study of blood T cell repertoires in COVID-19. Study-level information: Samples came from the United States, Italy and Spain, spanning acute and convalescent COVID-19.

After removal of 3 bases from V and 12 bases from J, the junction contained 7 bases not matched to a gene. From germline, CDR1 is SGDLS and CDR2 YYNGEE. The CDR3 has 14 amino acids. Sequencing was performed with immunoSEQ multiplex PCR; in TCRdb, only in-frame clones are kept and a portion is missing. Of about 280,000 clones listed, about nine tenths are singletons. Sample: peripheral blood. The V gene is TRBV9, the J gene TRBJ1-6; 9 nucleotides match TRBD1. The source is a woman between 45 and 60 years old who had recovered from COVID-19. CDR3 region: CASSAGTGYLPLHF. The CDR3 nucleotides are TGTGCCAGCAGCGCCGGGACAGGGTATCTACCCCTCCACTTT.